A selection of T cell receptor beta chains follows, all from one sample in a study of blood T cell repertoires in COVID-19. Here immunoSEQ multiplex PCR was the method, and the copy in TCRdb shows in-frame clones only, minus some. In the table there are roughly 120,000 clones, under 90% of which are singletons. The sample was peripheral blood. Every receptor here comes from a man aged 60 to 69 with acute or convalescent COVID-19. CDR3s include the opening cysteine and the closing phenylalanine or tryptophan. A D gene is named only where the DNA matches it firmly. Size tells how often a clone was seen (once, few, many) or the class of an expanded clone, and some rows leave it out.

J gene	D gene	clone size	V gene	CDR3 DNA	CDR3 protein
TRBJ1-2	NA	NA	TRBV4-3	TGCGCCAGCAGCCAAGTCAAGGTGGGGGGCTATGGCTACACCTTC	CASSQVKVGGYGYTF
TRBJ2-7	NA	NA	TRBV7-8	TGTGCCAGCAGCTTGGCGGGGGCAAATACCTACGAGCAGTACTTC	CASSLAGANTYEQYF
TRBJ2-5	NA	NA	TRBV7-6	TGTGCCAGCAGCTTAGTGGGGGCCGACCTAGGTGAGACCCAGTACTTC	CASSLVGADLGETQYF
TRBJ2-3	TRBD2	NA	TRBV30	TGTGCCTGGAGTTCCCGGGACGGGAGGGCCGGAGATACGCAGTATTTT	CAWSSRDGRAGDTQYF
TRBJ2-7	TRBD1	NA	TRBV11-1	TGTGCCAGCAGCCGATCGACAGGGGGGTCCTACGAGCAGTACTTC	CASSRSTGGSYEQYF
TRBJ1-1	NA	NA	TRBV9	TGTGCCAGCAGCGTAGCGCTGGGGGCGGAGACTGAAGCTTTCTTT	CASSVALGAETEAFF
TRBJ1-2	TRBD1	once	TRBV6-5	TGTGCCAGCAGTCCGGGACAGGGAGGGTATGGCTACACCTTC	CASSPGQGGYGYTF
TRBJ1-5	TRBD1	NA	TRBV6-5	TGTGCCAGCCGCCCGGGACAGGGAGCCCAGCCCCAGCATTTT	CASRPGQGAQPQHF
TRBJ2-3	TRBD1	NA	TRBV6-5	TGTGCCAGCAGTTTAGACAGGGGATCGGATACGCAGTATTTT	CASSLDRGSDTQYF
TRBJ1-5	NA	NA	TRBV3-1/TRBV3-2	TGTGCCAGCAGCCAAACGGGGTTTGGTCAGCCCCAGCATTTT	CASSQTGFGQPQHF
TRBJ2-5	TRBD1	NA	TRBV5-1	TGCGCCAGCAGCCTGCCGACAGGGACAGAGACCCAGTACTTC	CASSLPTGTETQYF
TRBJ2-2	NA	once	TRBV5-3	TGTGCCAGAAGCCCAGGGACTGTCGGCGGGGAGCTGTTTTTT	CARSPGTVGGELFF
TRBJ2-7	TRBD1	NA	TRBV2	TGTGCCAGCAAGAAGGGACAGGGGTTTCCCTACGAGCAGTACTTC	CASKKGQGFPYEQYF
TRBJ2-7	TRBD2	NA	TRBV4-1	TGCGCCAGCAGCCTTGGGGCTAGCGGGAGCCCCGCCTACGAGCAGTACTTC	CASSLGASGSPAYEQYF
TRBJ2-2	NA	NA	TRBV28	TGTGCCATCTCTAGGGGGGAGGGCCGGGAGCTGTTTTTT	CAISRGEGRELFF
TRBJ1-6	NA	NA	TRBV11-2	TGTGCCAGCAGCTTAGATAGCCAGAGCTCCTATAATTCACCCCTCCACTTT	CASSLDSQSSYNSPLHF
TRBJ2-2	NA	NA	TRBV30	TGTGCCTGGAGGCGGGCTGGGGAGCTGTTTTTT	CAWRRAGELFF
TRBJ1-2	NA	NA	TRBV7-2	TGTGCCAGCAGCTTCCTCGAGCGGGGCTACACCTTC	CASSFLERGYTF
TRBJ2-7	TRBD2	NA	TRBV4-2	TGTGCCAGCAGCCAAGGTTTGACTAGCTCATCGCCTTCCTACGAGCAGTACTTC	CASSQGLTSSSPSYEQYF
TRBJ1-4	NA	once	TRBV18	TGTGCCAGCTCACCACGGGCAGGGCCTAATGAAAAACTGTTTTTT	CASSPRAGPNEKLFF
TRBJ2-7	TRBD1	few	TRBV12-3/TRBV12-4	TGTGCCAGCAGTTCCGGGACAGGGCGCGAGCAGTACTTC	CASSSGTGREQYF
TRBJ2-7	TRBD2	NA	TRBV6-6	TGTGCCAGCAGTTACGGGCGGGGGGCGTACTACGAGCAGTACTTC	CASSYGRGAYYEQYF
TRBJ2-7	NA	NA	TRBV28	TGTGCCAGCAGTTTGCCCCGGGTCCCTAGGGAGCAGTACTTC	CASSLPRVPREQYF
TRBJ2-1	TRBD1	NA	TRBV10-2	TGCGCCAGCGGGGGACAGGTCCTCTACAATGAGCAGTTCTTC	CASGGQVLYNEQFF
TRBJ2-3	TRBD2	NA	TRBV29-1	TGCAGCGTTGAGGTCCTAGCGGGATCGAGGGATACGCAGTATTTT	CSVEVLAGSRDTQYF
TRBJ2-5	NA	few	TRBV20-1	TGCAGTGCCGAGGTGAGGGAGACCCAGTACTTC	CSAEVRETQYF
TRBJ2-5	TRBD2	NA	TRBV28	TGTGCCAGCAATGGAAGGCGGGAGGGGGATCTTGAGACCCAGTACTTC	CASNGRREGDLETQYF
TRBJ2-3	NA	NA	TRBV9	TGTGCCAGCAGCGTAGCGTGGGAGAGCACAGATACGCAGTATTTT	CASSVAWESTDTQYF
TRBJ1-2	TRBD1	few	TRBV29-1	TGCAGCGCCGGGACAGGGGGCCTCTATGGCTACACCTTC	CSAGTGGLYGYTF
TRBJ2-7	NA	NA	TRBV27	TGTGCCAGCAGTGCCTTCGTAGCGGCCCCCTACGAGCAGTACTTC	CASSAFVAAPYEQYF
TRBJ1-1	TRBD1	NA	TRBV11-2	TGTGCCAGCAGCTTAGATTTGGGACAGGGGGCGAAGAACACTGAAGCTTTCTTT	CASSLDLGQGAKNTEAFF
TRBJ1-2	NA	few	TRBV27	TGTGCCAGCAGTCCACCGGGGGGTACTCTATCTGGCTACACCTTC	CASSPPGGTLSGYTF
TRBJ1-1	TRBD1	NA	TRBV3-1/TRBV3-2	TGTGCCAGCAGCCGCTTGATCCAGGGGGCGCTGGGCACTGAAGCTTTCTTT	CASSRLIQGALGTEAFF
TRBJ1-2	TRBD1	once	TRBV6-2/TRBV6-3	TGTGCCAGCAGTTATGCCGGGACAGTCAAAGGCTACACCTTC	CASSYAGTVKGYTF
TRBJ1-4	TRBD1	NA	TRBV19	TGTGCCAGTAGTATCCGACAGGGGCCGGAAAAACTGTTTTTT	CASSIRQGPEKLFF
TRBJ2-7	NA	once	TRBV3-1/TRBV3-2	TGTGCCAGCAGCCAAGTTGCAGGGGGGGAGCAGTACTTC	CASSQVAGGEQYF
TRBJ1-1	NA	NA	TRBV6-5	TGTGCCAGCAGGGGCGGGGGGGCCCAGGCTTTCTTT	CASRGGGAQAFF
TRBJ2-2	NA	NA	TRBV2	TGTGCCAGCAGTGAAACAGATACGAACACCGGGGAGCTGTTTTTT	CASSETDTNTGELFF
TRBJ2-3	NA	few	TRBV5-6	TGTGCCAGCAGCTTCTTAGGGAGGACAGATACGCAGTATTTT	CASSFLGRTDTQYF
TRBJ1-5	TRBD1	once	TRBV5-8	TGTGCCAGCAGCCCTGGACAGGCAACTTTCCAGCCCCAGCATTTT	CASSPGQATFQPQHF
TRBJ2-5	TRBD1	NA	TRBV18	TGTGCCAGCTCACCCGGACAGGGAATAGAGACCCAGTACTTC	CASSPGQGIETQYF
TRBJ2-1	TRBD1	NA	TRBV9	TGTGCCAGCAGCGTAGCTGGGACAGGGTACAATGAGCAGTTCTTC	CASSVAGTGYNEQFF